These 26 T cell receptor beta chains share one sample of origin, sequenced in a study of response to subunit inactivated influenza vaccine. From the RT-PCR reads, TCRdb called clonotypes with MiXCR, one entry per CDR3 protein. This sample has 500,000 to 550,000 distinct CDR3 sequences, with 6.5% to 8% found just once. The sequencing used PBMCs from blood, collected around 25 months after vaccination. The receptors shown here come from a man between 45 and 75 years old who received an inactivated influenza vaccine.

This clonotype was seen repeatedly, ten times or more. The V gene is TRBV15, the J gene TRBJ2-1; D possibly corresponds to TRBD2 (5 bases). The length of the CDR3 is 18 residues. Germline V CDR1 and CDR2: LNHNV, YYDKDF (reference sequence). V dropped 2 bases and J dropped 4 bases, with 21 bases sitting between them. The CDR3 coding sequence is TGTGCCACCAGCAGACAACCAAATAGCGCCGGAAGATACAATGAGCAGTTCTTC. Translating it yields CATSRQPNSAGRYNEQFF.

The CDR3: CASSLEAGLEQYF. DNA for the CDR3: TGTGCCAGCAGCTTGGAGGCGGGGCTGGAGCAGTACTTC. The V and J genes are TRBV5-5 and TRBJ2-7; weak D call: TRBD2 (6 bases). Per germline, CDR1 SGHKS and CDR2 YYEKEE (reference sequence). V gave up 0 bases and J gave up 7 bases, with 11 bases separating them. The CDR3 length is 13 residues.

The rearrangement uses TRBV7-9 and TRBJ2-3; 9 bases are shared with TRBD1. The J segment lost 2 bases and the V segment lost 4 bases, leaving 7 bases of the junction unmatched. Germline values: CDR1 SEHNR, CDR2 FQNEAQ (reference sequence). The CDR3 totals 16 residues. CDR3 coding DNA: TGTGCCAGCAGCTCCGGGGACAGGGCAGTCACAGATACGCAGTATTTT. Translated: CASSSGDRAVTDTQYF.

This clonotype showed up many times. This chain uses TRBV12-3 or TRBV12-4 with TRBJ2-1; 11 nucleotides agree with TRBD2. V shed 4 bases and J 2 bases; nucleotides not matched to a gene: 10. This CDR3 is 18 amino acids long. CDR3 amino acids: CASSSGTSGHLTYNEQFF. The CDR3, as DNA: TGTGCCAGCAGTTCCGGGACTAGCGGCCACCTTACCTACAATGAGCAGTTCTTC.

The V and J genes are TRBV18 and TRBJ2-7; the D is unclear. The CDR3 consists of 15 residues. With 2 bases removed from V and 3 bases from J, the gap between germline ends came to 14 bases. CDR1 is KGHSH and CDR2 is LQKENI in the germline V gene. CDR3 protein: CASSPGRLGLYEQYF. The DNA for the CDR3 is TGTGCCAGCTCACCAGGAAGGTTAGGGCTCTACGAGCAGTACTTC.

In this sample, this clonotype turned up a few times. The J gene is TRBJ2-7, the V gene TRBV5-5; D could derive from TRBD1 or TRBD2 (5 bases each). Germline V lookup: CDR1 SGHKS, CDR2 YYEKEE (reference sequence). The CDR3 contains 15 residues. The germline V and J ends were trimmed by 0 bases and 7 bases, with 17 bases remaining between them. CDR3 in amino acids: CASSLVGDLKEEQYF. Written as DNA, the CDR3 is TGTGCCAGCAGCTTGGTAGGGGACCTTAAGGAGGAGCAGTACTTC.

This clonotype was found many times. The V and J genes are TRBV5-1 and TRBJ1-2; 9 bases are a match to TRBD1. V was pared by 1 base and J by 8 bases, with 6 bases of the junction left unmatched. Germline CDR1 reads SGHRS; CDR2 reads YFSETQ. The CDR3 has 14 residues. The DNA for the CDR3 is TGCGCCAGCAGCTTGACAGGGGGCGGAAAGGGCTACACCTTC. It encodes CASSLTGGGKGYTF.

J is TRBJ2-7 and V is TRBV11-2; unclear D gene. Trimming pared 3 bases from V and 0 bases from J, leaving 12 bases between. Germline assignment: CDR1 SGHAT and CDR2 FQNNGV. There are 15 residues in the CDR3. CDR3 sequence reads: CASSFVTSSSYEQYF. CDR3 sequence (DNA): TGTGCCAGCAGCTTCGTGACGTCCTCCTCCTACGAGCAGTACTTC.

Ten or more counts support this clonotype. The chain is built from TRBV4-2 and TRBJ1-5, with a tentative D call TRBD1 (5 bases). This CDR3 contains 15 residues. With 1 base removed from V and 5 bases from J, the gap between germline ends came to 12 bases. Germline CDR1 reads LGHNA; CDR2 reads YNFKEQ. CDR3 nucleotides: TGTGCCAGCAGCCAAGGCAGGGTTAGGGATCAGCCCCAGCATTTT. Its protein is CASSQGRVRDQPQHF.

The chain carries TRBV20-1 and TRBJ2-2; the D call may be TRBD1 or TRBD2 (5 bases each). V shed 0 bases and J shed 6 bases, with 17 bases lying between them. This CDR3 comprises 16 residues. Germline V gene sequence: CDR1 DFQATT, CDR2 SNEGSKA (reference sequence). The CDR3 DNA sequence: TGCAGTGCTAGAGATTGGGGACCTCAGAGAGCCGGGGAGCTGTTTTTT. Its translation is CSARDWGPQRAGELFF.

This clonotype occurred many times. The V and J genes are TRBV12-3 or TRBV12-4 and TRBJ2-7; 8 nucleotides match TRBD2. CDR3 length: 15 residues. V trimming: 4 bases; J trimming: 0 bases; junction bases outside the gene matches: 5. The CDR3 DNA sequence: TGTGCCAGCAGTTCAACCGGGACTAGCTCCTACGAGCAGTACTTC. It translates to CASSSTGTSSYEQYF.

This clonotype appeared a few times. The rearrangement joins TRBV18 to TRBJ1-1; D is possibly TRBD1 (6 bases). Trimming pared 5 bases from V and 4 bases from J, leaving 14 bases between. The germline V gene has CDR1 KGHSH and CDR2 LQKENI. This CDR3 is built from 14 residues. The CDR3 nucleotides are TGTGCCAGCTCATCTACAGGGCAGGCCACTGAAGCTTTCTTT. Translating gives CASSSTGQATEAFF.

The chain employs TRBV20-1 and TRBJ1-1, with TRBD1 matching 7 bases. This CDR3 region has 14 residues. V trimming: 1 base; J trimming: 0 bases; junction bases outside the gene matches: 2. Germline V gene lookup returns CDR1 DFQATT and CDR2 SNEGSKA (reference sequence). CDR3 loop: CSARGGQMNTEAFF. The CDR3 DNA is TGCAGTGCTAGAGGGGGACAGATGAACACTGAAGCTTTCTTT.

This clonotype was observed a handful of times. CDR3 region: CASSYSRDISYNEQFF. DNA of the CDR3: TGTGCCAGCAGTTACTCGAGGGACATTTCCTACAATGAGCAGTTCTTC. This chain links TRBV6-5 with TRBJ2-1, with a weak D call TRBD1 (6 bases). Germline lookup yields CDR1 MNHEY and CDR2 SVGAGI. The V end was cut by 0 bases, the J end by 1 base, with 10 bases between. The length of the CDR3 is 16 residues.

This clonotype was seen many times. V gene TRBV11-2 combines with J gene TRBJ2-2, with D maybe TRBD2 (6 bases). The V and J ends lost 0 bases and 1 base respectively, with 9 bases between them. The germline V gene has CDR1 SGHAT and CDR2 FQNNGV. The CDR3 totals 16 residues. Here the CDR3 reads CASSLELARNTGELFF. The CDR3 DNA is TGTGCCAGCAGCTTAGAACTAGCAAGGAACACCGGGGAGCTGTTTTTT.

In its sample, this clonotype was seen a few times. The chain uses TRBV10-3 and TRBJ2-7; D remains unclear. The V end lost 0 bases, the J end lost 7 bases, and 7 bases lay between the germline ends. Germline lookup yields CDR1 ENHRY and CDR2 SYGVKD. This CDR3 contains 12 residues. CDR3 amino acids: CAISESRMEQYF. For the CDR3, the DNA is TGTGCCATCAGTGAGTCGCGGATGGAGCAGTACTTC.

V usage is TRBV27 and J usage is TRBJ1-6; no reliable D call. The CDR3 covers 12 residues. In germline, CDR1 is MNHEY, CDR2 SMNVEV (reference sequence). V was clipped by 6 bases and J by 7 bases, with 7 bases between them. CDR3 protein: CASSQRNSPLHF. In DNA, the CDR3 is TGTGCCAGCAGCCAGAGAAATTCACCCCTCCACTTT.

This clonotype was seen only once. V gene TRBV9 combines with J gene TRBJ2-7, with TRBD1 identical over 7 bases. Germline trimming cut 0 bases from V and 5 bases from J; bases unmatched to any gene: 2. The CDR3 has 13 residues. The V gene's germline CDR1 is SGDLS and CDR2 YYNGEE. CDR3 loop: CASSVEGADEQYF. CDR3 DNA sequence: TGTGCCAGCAGCGTAGAGGGGGCGGACGAGCAGTACTTC.

This clonotype was seen more than once but under ten times. The chain employs TRBV28 and TRBJ2-7; D perhaps matches TRBD2 (5 bases). Germline V gene data show CDR1 as MDHEN and CDR2 as SYDVKM. With 10 bases removed from V and 4 bases from J, the gap between germline ends came to 11 bases. The CDR3 spans 11 residues. In nucleotides, the CDR3 is TGTGCCACCCTGAAGCGGTACGAGCAGTACTTC. This translates into CATLKRYEQYF.

CDR3 in amino acids: CASSPGGTNNYEQYF. CDR3 nucleotide sequence: TGTGCCAGCAGCCCGGGCGGGACTAATAACTACGAGCAGTACTTC. The gene calls are TRBV7-9 and TRBJ2-7; 7 bases fit TRBD2. Looked up from germline, CDR1 is SEHNR and CDR2 is FQNEAQ (reference sequence). The CDR3 length is 15 residues. The ends lost 5 bases at V and 3 bases at J; junction bases unmatched: 10.

The chain recombines TRBV4-3 with TRBJ2-3; D unresolved. This CDR3 is built from 15 residues. V shed 3 bases and J shed 3 bases, with 13 bases lying between them. Germline V gene data show CDR1 as LGHNA and CDR2 as YSLEER. The CDR3 nucleotides are TGCGCCAGCAGCCAGTGGGAACAAAGGACAGATACGCAGTATTTT. Translating gives CASSQWEQRTDTQYF.

This clonotype was detected many times. V gene TRBV5-1 combines with J gene TRBJ2-1; 13 bases are shared with TRBD2. V dropped 5 bases and J dropped 8; count of bases not matched to a gene: 4. This CDR3 spans 14 amino acids. Germline CDR1 SGHRS, CDR2 YFSETQ. In DNA, the CDR3 is TGCGCCAGCAGACTAGCGGGGGGGCTCGATGAGCAGTTCTTC. This gives the protein CASRLAGGLDEQFF.

This clonotype was counted only a few times. V is TRBV13 and J is TRBJ1-1; D not certain. V lost 6 bases and J lost 8, with 10 bases in between. The germline V gene has CDR1 PRHDT and CDR2 FYEKMQ (reference sequence). This CDR3 is 11 amino acids long. CDR3 in amino acids: CASRRYYEAFF. The CDR3, as DNA: TGTGCCAGCAGGAGGTATTACGAAGCTTTCTTT.

This clonotype was observed a few times. The chain has TRBV4-3 and TRBJ2-7; TRBD1 matches at 9 bases. V lost 4 bases, J lost 6 bases, and 4 bases stayed unmatched. Looked up from germline, CDR1 is LGHNA and CDR2 is YSLEER. This CDR3 contains 13 residues. The CDR3 bases are TGCGCCAGCAGCCTTAACAGGGGGCTCGAGCAGTACTTC. Amino acids: CASSLNRGLEQYF.

This clonotype was observed a single time. A much larger clone is a single base away; this may be a read error. CDR3 DNA: TGTGCCAGTAGTATTGAGGGGCATAGCAATCAGCTCCAGCATTTT. This codes for CASSIEGHSNQLQHF. The chain combines TRBV19 with TRBJ1-5; TRBD1 might be the D (5 bases). Per the germline V gene, CDR1 is LNHDA and CDR2 is SQIVND (reference sequence). The CDR3 is made up of 15 amino acids.

V and J are TRBV6-5 and TRBJ2-5, with D tentatively TRBD1 or TRBD2 (5 bases each). The CDR3 has 16 amino acids. Germline V gives CDR1 MNHEY, CDR2 SVGAGI. V was shortened by 0 bases and J by 5 bases, with 16 bases between the two germline ends. CDR3 in DNA: TGTGCCAGCAGTTACTCCGGTCGTGGGGACGTGGAGACCCAGTACTTC. Amino acid sequence: CASSYSGRGDVETQYF.